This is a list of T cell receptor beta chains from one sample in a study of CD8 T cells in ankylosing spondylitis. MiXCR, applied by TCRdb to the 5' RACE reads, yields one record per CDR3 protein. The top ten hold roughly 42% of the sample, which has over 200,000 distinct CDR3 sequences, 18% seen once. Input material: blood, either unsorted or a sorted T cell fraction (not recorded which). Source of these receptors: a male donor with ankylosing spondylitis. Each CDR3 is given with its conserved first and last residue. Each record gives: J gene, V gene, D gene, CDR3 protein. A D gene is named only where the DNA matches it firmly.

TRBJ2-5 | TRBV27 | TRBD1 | CASSPRQGAIQETQYF
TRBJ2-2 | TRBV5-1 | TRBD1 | CASSWKLRDRAFNTGELFF
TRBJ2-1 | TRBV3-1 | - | CASSPPNNFNEQFF
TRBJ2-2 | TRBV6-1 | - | CASQTGGSNTGELFF
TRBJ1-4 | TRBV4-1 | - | CASSQDWQGTEKLFF
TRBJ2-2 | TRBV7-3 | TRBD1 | CASRITGDTGELFF
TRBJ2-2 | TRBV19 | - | CASASAYTGELFF
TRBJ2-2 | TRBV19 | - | CASRGHTGELFF
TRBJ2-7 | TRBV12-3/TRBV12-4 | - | CASADYYEQYF
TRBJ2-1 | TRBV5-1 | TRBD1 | CASSLGTGSYNEQFF
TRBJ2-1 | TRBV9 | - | CASSVEQGTYNEQFF
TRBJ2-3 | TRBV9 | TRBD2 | CASSVGGRAPDTQYF
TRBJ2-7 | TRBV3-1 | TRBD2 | CASSQDRGLVFYEQYF
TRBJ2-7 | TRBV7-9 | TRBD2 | CASSSDPRGDEQYF
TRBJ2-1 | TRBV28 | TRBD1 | CASSPTLHGQVGEQFF
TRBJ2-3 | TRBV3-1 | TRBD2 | CASSHQRAPSGGTDTQYF
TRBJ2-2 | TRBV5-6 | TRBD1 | CASSFLTGTNTGELFF
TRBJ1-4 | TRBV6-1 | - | CASSLSSLREELFF
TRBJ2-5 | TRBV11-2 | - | CASSLLQETQYF
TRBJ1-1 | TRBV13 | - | CASSPPGGDEAFF
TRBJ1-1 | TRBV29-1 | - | CSVPTGNTEAFF
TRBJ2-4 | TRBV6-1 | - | CASSEPPGTFKNIQYF
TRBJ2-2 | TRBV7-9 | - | CASSSHKQSTGELFF
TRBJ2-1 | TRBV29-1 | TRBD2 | CSVEIASGSNEQFF
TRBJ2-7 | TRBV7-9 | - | CASSLNGAESSYEQYF
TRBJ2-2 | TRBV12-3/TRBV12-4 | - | CASSFGNTAAGELFF
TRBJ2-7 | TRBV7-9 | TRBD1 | CASNIDPGQGISYEQYF
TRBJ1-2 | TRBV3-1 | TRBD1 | CASSQSDRDDRGYTF
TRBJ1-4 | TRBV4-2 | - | CASSQDLPGVNEKLFF
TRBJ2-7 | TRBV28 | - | CASGRLGGLYEQYF
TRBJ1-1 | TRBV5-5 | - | CASSLGFVATEAFF
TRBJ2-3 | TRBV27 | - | CASSPIGADTQYF
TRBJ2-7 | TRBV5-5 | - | CASSSAPSSYEQYF
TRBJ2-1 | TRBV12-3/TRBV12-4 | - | CASSFGSNNEQFF
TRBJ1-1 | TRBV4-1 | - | CASSQDPVSEAFF
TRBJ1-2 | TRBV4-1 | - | CASSQHGTYYGYTF
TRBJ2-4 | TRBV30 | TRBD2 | CAWGGQASGANIQYF
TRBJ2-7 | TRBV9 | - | CASSFHGDSFYEQYF
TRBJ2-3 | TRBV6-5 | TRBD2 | CASSYGVAGSTDTQYF
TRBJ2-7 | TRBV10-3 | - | CATGTDSYEQYF
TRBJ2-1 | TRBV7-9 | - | CASSLVLRGDNEQFF
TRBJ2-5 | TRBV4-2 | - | CASSQDLPLGSLSRETQYF
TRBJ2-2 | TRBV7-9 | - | CASSLAFGQGTGELFF
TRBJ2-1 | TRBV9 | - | CASSVATGRVDNEQFF
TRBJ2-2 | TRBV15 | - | CATSSTTGELFF
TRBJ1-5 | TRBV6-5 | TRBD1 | CASSSWAPGQGPGEPQHF
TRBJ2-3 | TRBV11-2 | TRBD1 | CASSSKGGQGTDTQYF
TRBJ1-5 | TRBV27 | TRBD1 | CASSSLTGALSQPQHF
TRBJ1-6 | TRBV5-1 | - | CASSLVWDTNSPLHF
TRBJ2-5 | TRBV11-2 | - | CASSLDPPYGETQYF
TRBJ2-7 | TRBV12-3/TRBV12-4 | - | CASSFSQGPTYEQYF